Following are 21 T cell receptor beta chains from one sample sequenced in a study of control samples from healthy donors and cancer patients. Assay used: immunoSEQ multiplex PCR; TCRdb lists only in-frame clones, some missing. The sample holds tens of thousands of clones, 70% to 90% seen once. Material: blood. All receptors derive from a man younger than 40 in good health.

The V and J genes are TRBV19 and TRBJ1-1; perhaps TRBD1 as D (6 bases). Looked up from germline, CDR1 is LNHDA and CDR2 is SQIVND (reference sequence). The germline V and J ends were trimmed by 8 bases and 4 bases, with 14 bases remaining between them. The CDR3 is 13 amino acids. CDR3 in amino acids: CASSKRGGTEAFF. In DNA form, the CDR3 reads TGTGCCAGTTCAAAAAGAGGGGGCACTGAAGCTTTCTTT.

The chain combines TRBV19 with TRBJ2-1; 9 bases are shared with TRBD1. CDR3 length: 15 amino acids. J was trimmed by 5 bases and V by 6 bases; bases with no gene match: 8. Germline V gives CDR1 LNHDA, CDR2 SQIVND (reference sequence). This CDR3 reads CASSSAGQGNNEQFF. As DNA, the CDR3 is TGTGCCAGTAGCTCCGCGGGACAGGGAAACAATGAGCAGTTCTTC.

This clone was observed once. CDR3 bases: TGCGCCAGCAGTGACCCTGGGCAGGGCTACGAGCAGTACTTC. Translation: CASSDPGQGYEQYF. The J gene is TRBJ2-7, the V gene TRBV10-1, with a possible D match to TRBD1 (5 bases). Trimming left V 3 bases short and J 3 bases short, with 12 bases between. The CDR3 runs 14 residues. In germline, CDR1 is WNHNN, CDR2 SYGVQD (reference sequence).

The CDR3 sequence is CASSRTENSNQPQHF. The CDR3 DNA is TGTGCCAGCAGCCGGACAGAAAATAGCAATCAGCCCCAGCATTTT. The chain recombines TRBV27 with TRBJ1-5; tentatively, D is TRBD1 (6 bases). Germline V gives CDR1 MNHEY, CDR2 SMNVEV (reference sequence). Trimming took off 6 bases at V and 0 bases at J, with 12 bases between the two ends. This CDR3 is 15 amino acids long.

The chain links TRBV28 to TRBJ1-1; D is ambiguous. The CDR3 runs to 13 residues. From germline, CDR1 is MDHEN and CDR2 SYDVKM. Trimming removed 6 bases from V and 11 bases from J, with 19 bases in between. The CDR3 DNA reads as TGTGCCAGCAGCCTCCCCGGGCCAAGCGAGGCTTTCTTT. Translation gives CASSLPGPSEAFF.

The chain recombines TRBV3-1 (or the pseudogene TRBV3-2) with TRBJ1-3, with TRBD1 as a possible D gene (6 bases). Germline V CDR1 and CDR2: LGHDT, YNNKEL (reference sequence). Between the trimmed V and J ends, which lost 4 bases and 3 bases, there was a span of 13 bases. The CDR3 is 15 amino acids. The CDR3 spells CASSRGPGYGNTIYF. DNA of the CDR3: TGTGCCAGCAGCCGGGGGCCGGGGTATGGAAACACCATATATTTT.

The chain joins TRBV6-4 to TRBJ2-1; D may correspond to TRBD1 or TRBD2 (5 bases each). Trimming removed 5 bases at V and 1 base at J, with 21 bases between. CDR1 MRHNA and CDR2 SNTAGT come from the germline V gene. This CDR3 is 18 amino acids long. The CDR3 here is CASSPKPGSSGSYNEQFF. CDR3 DNA: TGTGCCAGCAGTCCAAAACCGGGATCCTCAGGGTCCTACAATGAGCAGTTCTTC.

The V call is TRBV7-9, the J call TRBJ2-7; 12 bases line up with TRBD2. CDR1 and CDR2 from the germline V gene are SEHNR and FQNEAQ (reference sequence). V was pared by 11 bases and J by 2 bases, with 7 bases of the junction left unmatched. The CDR3 is 14 amino acids. CDR3 protein: CAAGPSGGAYEQYF. In DNA form, the CDR3 reads TGTGCCGCGGGCCCTAGCGGGGGGGCCTACGAGCAGTACTTC.

The chain has TRBV11-2 and TRBJ2-3; 9 positions agree with TRBD2. The CDR3 runs 16 residues. The V gene end was trimmed by 0 bases and the J gene end by 4 bases; junction bases not matched to a gene: 5. CDR1 is SGHAT and CDR2 is FQNNGV in the germline V gene. DNA of the CDR3: TGTGCCAGCAGCTTAGATATGGCGGGGGGGGCAGATACGCAGTATTTT. Translating gives CASSLDMAGGADTQYF.

This chain links TRBV5-1 with TRBJ1-4; D gene unclear. CDR1 is SGHRS and CDR2 is YFSETQ in the germline V gene. The CDR3 sequence is 13 residues long. The V and J ends lost 4 bases and 5 bases respectively, with 9 bases between them. The CDR3 DNA follows: TGCGCCAGCAGCACTGGGCAAAATGAAAAACTGTTTTTT. Translating gives CASSTGQNEKLFF.

The rearrangement links TRBV5-1 to TRBJ1-2, with D perhaps matching TRBD1 (5 bases). Per the germline V gene, CDR1 is SGHRS and CDR2 is YFSETQ. This CDR3 contains 13 residues. V dropped 4 bases and J dropped 5 bases, with 12 bases sitting between them. The CDR3 DNA is TGCGCCAGCAGCGGAGGGCAGGGATATGGCTACACCTTC. Its translation: CASSGGQGYGYTF.

The V call is TRBV30, the J call TRBJ2-1, with D possibly being TRBD2 (5 bases). Germline V gene sequence: CDR1 GTSNPN, CDR2 SVGIG (reference sequence). V dropped 0 bases and J dropped 3 bases, with 15 bases sitting between them. The CDR3 spans 16 residues. The CDR3 region is CAWSVRGPSYYNEQFF. The DNA for the CDR3 is TGTGCCTGGAGTGTACGAGGGCCTAGCTACTACAATGAGCAGTTCTTC.

The V call is TRBV7-2, the J call TRBJ2-4; TRBD1 might be the D (6 bases). The CDR3 is 15 residues long. Deletions cut 5 bases from V and 5 bases from J, with 16 bases between. CDR1 SGHTA and CDR2 FQGNSA come from the germline V gene. CDR3 nucleotides: TGTGCCAGCAGCCAACCTATTTACAGGGAAAACATTCAGTACTTC. As protein: CASSQPIYRENIQYF.

This chain connects TRBV18 to TRBJ1-6; D uncertain. Trimming shortened V by 5 bases and J by 7 bases, and 9 bases separated the two germline ends. Germline values: CDR1 KGHSH, CDR2 LQKENI. The CDR3 sequence is 13 residues long. CDR3 amino acids: CASSGVRNSPLHF. DNA of the CDR3: TGTGCCAGCTCAGGAGTCCGGAATTCACCCCTCCACTTT.

This clone is a singleton in its sample. The chain has TRBV27 and TRBJ1-1; tentative D call: TRBD1 (6 bases). CDR1 is MNHEY, CDR2 SMNVEV, per germline (reference sequence). Trimming cost V 2 bases and J 4 bases, with 11 bases left between them. The CDR3 runs 14 residues. The CDR3 DNA follows: TGTGCCAGCAGTTTAGGCAGGGGCAGCACTGAAGCTTTCTTT. It specifies CASSLGRGSTEAFF.

In the case of this clone: At the DNA level, this CDR3 is encoded by other sequences in the same sample as well. J is TRBJ2-4 and V is TRBV11-3; D unresolved. CDR1 and CDR2 (germline): SGHNT, YENEEA. The CDR3 contains 15 residues. The V gene lost 5 bases and the J gene lost 2 bases, with 13 bases spanning the gap. Here the CDR3 DNA reads TGTGCCAGCAGCCGAGTTTTTGGACCCAAAAACATTCAGTACTTC. It yields the protein CASSRVFGPKNIQYF.

The chain joins TRBV24-1 to TRBJ1-6; 11 positions agree with TRBD1. Germline V gene lookup returns CDR1 KGHDR and CDR2 SFDVKD. This CDR3 has 16 amino acids. Unmatched junction bases numbered 3, after V lost 0 bases and J lost 9 bases. The CDR3 bases are TGTGCCACCAGTGATTTGACGGGGACAGGGGGTTCACCCCTCCACTTT. This translates into CATSDLTGTGGSPLHF.

The chain links TRBV5-1 to TRBJ1-4; D is unclear. Trimming stripped 4 bases from V and 5 bases from J, with 12 bases between. CDR1 is SGHRS and CDR2 is YFSETQ in the germline V gene. The CDR3 has 14 residues. Written as DNA, the CDR3 is TGCGCCAGCAGCGAAGGAGGTTCAAATGAAAAACTGTTTTTT. This encodes CASSEGGSNEKLFF.

The J gene is TRBJ1-2, the V gene TRBV10-2; D unresolved. There are 14 residues in the CDR3. Between the trimmed V and J ends, which lost 0 bases and 1 base, there was a span of 6 bases. CDR1 and CDR2 (germline): WSHSY, SAAADI. The CDR3 nucleotides are TGCGCCAGCAGTGAGTCGGGGATTAACTATGGCTACACCTTC. It codes for CASSESGINYGYTF.

This chain links TRBV5-1 with TRBJ2-1, with 11 bases lining up with TRBD2. The V and J ends lost 0 bases and 2 bases, in that order; junction bases with no gene match: 7. From germline, CDR1 is SGHRS and CDR2 YFSETQ. The CDR3 is 18 residues long. The CDR3 region has the DNA TGCGCCAGCAGCTTGGGGCTAGCGGGGGGACGCACCTACAATGAGCAGTTCTTC. It specifies CASSLGLAGGRTYNEQFF.

This sequence joins TRBV6-5 and TRBJ2-2; perhaps TRBD2 as D (5 bases). The V gene lost 2 bases and the J gene lost 4 bases, with 11 bases spanning the gap. The CDR3 covers 15 residues. Germline V gene lookup returns CDR1 MNHEY and CDR2 SVGAGI. The CDR3 coding sequence is TGTGCCAGCAGTTACAAAGGACTCATCACCGGGGAGCTGTTTTTT. This sequence encodes CASSYKGLITGELFF.